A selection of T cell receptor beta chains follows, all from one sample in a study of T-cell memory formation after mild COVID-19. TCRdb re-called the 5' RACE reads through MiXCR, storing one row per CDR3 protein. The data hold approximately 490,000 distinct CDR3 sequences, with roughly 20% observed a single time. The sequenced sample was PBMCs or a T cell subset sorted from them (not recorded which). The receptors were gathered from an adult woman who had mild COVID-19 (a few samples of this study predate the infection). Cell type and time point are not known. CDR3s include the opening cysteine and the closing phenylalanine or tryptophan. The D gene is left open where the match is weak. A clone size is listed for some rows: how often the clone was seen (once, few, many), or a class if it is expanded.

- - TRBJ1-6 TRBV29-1 TGCAGCGTTGATCAGGGTGATAATTCACCCCTCCACTTT CSVDQGDNSPLHF
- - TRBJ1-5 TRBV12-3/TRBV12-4 TGTGCCAGCTCGGGTGCGATGAGGGGCAATCAGCCCCAGCATTTT CASSGAMRGNQPQHF
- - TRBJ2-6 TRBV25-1 TGTGCCAGCAGTGAATTAGGTGGTCAGGGGCAGCCTGGGGCCAACGTCCTGACTTTC CASSELGGQGQPGANVLTF
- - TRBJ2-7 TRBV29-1 TGCAGCGTCACAGGAGAGACCACCTACGAGCAGTACTTC CSVTGETTYEQYF
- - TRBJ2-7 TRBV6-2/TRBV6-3 TGTGCCAGCAGTTACCCGGGTAGCTACCGTAAGGCCCCGGGCTACGAGCAGTACTTC CASSYPGSYRKAPGYEQYF
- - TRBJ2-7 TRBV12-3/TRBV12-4 TGTGCCAGCCCCCAGGGCAGCTCCTACGAGCAGTACTTC CASPQGSSYEQYF
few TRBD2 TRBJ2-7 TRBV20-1 TGCAGTGCTACACACCGGGACTACCGCTTGTTGCAGTACTTC CSATHRDYRLLQYF
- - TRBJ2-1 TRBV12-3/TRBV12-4 TGTGCCAGCCTGCCGGGACGCCGCCCTAATGAGCAGTTCTTC CASLPGRRPNEQFF
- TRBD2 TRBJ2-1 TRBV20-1 TGCAGTGCTGCACTAGCGGGAAATTACAATGAGCAGTTCTTC CSAALAGNYNEQFF
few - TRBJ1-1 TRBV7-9 TGTGCCAGCAGCTTAATCACCTCGAACACTGAAGCTTTCTTT CASSLITSNTEAFF
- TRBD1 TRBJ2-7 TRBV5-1 TGCGCCAGCCGGGACAGGTTATACTACGAGCAGTACTTC CASRDRLYYEQYF
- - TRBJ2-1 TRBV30 TGTGCCTGGCGATGGGTCAATGAGCAGTTCTTC CAWRWVNEQFF
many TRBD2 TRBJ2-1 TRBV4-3 TGCGCCAGCAGCCAAGATAGGGGAACTAGCGGGAGTCTTGAGCAGTTCTTC CASSQDRGTSGSLEQFF
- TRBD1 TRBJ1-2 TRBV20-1 TGCAGTGTTAGGGTGTTCGAGACAGGGGACTATGGCTACACCTTC CSVRVFETGDYGYTF
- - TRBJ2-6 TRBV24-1 TGTGCCACCAGTGACCCTTCAACTAAACCTGGGGCCAACGTCCTGACTTTC CATSDPSTKPGANVLTF
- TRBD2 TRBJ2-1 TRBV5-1 TGCGCCAGCAGCTCCATAGCGGGGGTTAACAATGAGCAGTTCTTC CASSSIAGVNNEQFF
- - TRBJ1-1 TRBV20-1 TGCAGTGCTAGGACCGCTGGGGGCGGGAACACTGAAGCTTTCTTT CSARTAGGGNTEAFF
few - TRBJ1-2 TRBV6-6 TGTGCCAGCAGCCCGGGACTCCAAAATATCTATGGCTACACCTTC CASSPGLQNIYGYTF
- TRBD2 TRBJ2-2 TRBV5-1 TGCGCCAGCAGATATTTCGAGGGACTAGCGGGAGGAGGGGAGCTGTTTTTT CASRYFEGLAGGGELFF
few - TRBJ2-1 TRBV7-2 TGTGCCAGCAGCCCCTCAATCGATGAGCAGTTCTTC CASSPSIDEQFF